The clone carrying this T cell receptor beta chain appeared a single time. Its antigen remains unidentified. PCR was performed a second time for about 6 to 11 cycles using a sample-barcoded 5' primer and a J-beta primer mix. TCRdb passed the 5' RACE reads through MiXCR, listing each CDR3 protein once. The sample includes some 1,000,000 distinct CDR3 sequences, under 30% of them seen just once. This sample stems from a study of blood T cells in healthy people across ages. Findings and limits, study-wide: No conclusive comparison of naive versus antigen-experienced cells was possible with unsorted PBMCs. As age increased, TCR beta diversity per million T cells fell in a roughly linear fashion.

V shed 3 bases and J shed 4 bases, with 17 bases lying between them. The CDR3 extends over 16 amino acids. No fewer than 5.5 micrograms of total RNA were isolated from every sample. These data also featured in a second study, about T cells of mothers and their children. That work states: Three healthy Caucasian mothers and their six children were the donors.

Input material: blood. The receptor's source is a girl aged 2-10 years in good health. The chain is built from TRBV12-3 or TRBV12-4 and TRBJ2-3; D may be TRBD1 or TRBD2 (6 bases each). CDR3 sequence: CASSFVILGGADTQYF. In DNA form, the CDR3 reads TGTGCCAGCAGTTTTGTAATCCTCGGGGGCGCAGATACGCAGTATTTT.